The clone carrying this TCR beta chain was seen repeatedly, ten times or more. Antigen specificity is unknown. PBMCs stored at -80 C, 2 million in total, were the source of the unsorted libraries. The data were taken from a study of neurological immune-mediated disorders. The CDR3 extends over 17 amino acids. Per germline, CDR1 SGHTA and CDR2 FQGTGA. V lost 5 bases and J lost 1; bases outside the gene matches: 12. General study points: Across subjects, expanded clones had no CDR3 amino acid sequences in common, pointing to private repertoires in all groups. HTLV-1-associated myelopathy led in TCR clonal expansion, while multiple sclerosis ranked lowest, below healthy controls.

The method for making cDNA was 5'RACE, and it used 10-nucleotide random UMIs. TCRdb analysed the 5' RACE reads with MiXCR anew, one entry per CDR3 protein. Counted here are 87,000 or so distinct CDR3 sequences, roughly 4% occurring once; the ten biggest clones make up around 6%. The chain recombines TRBV7-3 with TRBJ2-5; 8 bases map to TRBD1. Sequencing was carried out using PBMCs. This TCR was sampled from a young woman with multiple sclerosis. The CDR3 DNA reads TGTGCCAGCAGCCCCTATGGAGGACAGGGCCTCCAAGAGACCCAGTACTTC. Protein: CASSPYGGQGLQETQYF.